This T cell receptor (beta chain) was recovered during a study of blood T cell repertoires in COVID-19. Seattle patients were enrolled during active infection and followed longitudinally. This clone was seen a single time. Germline V gene data show CDR1 as ENHRY and CDR2 as SYGVKD. The germline V and J ends were trimmed by 0 bases and 1 base, with 7 bases remaining between them. This CDR3 spans 16 amino acids. Sequencing used immunoSEQ multiplex PCR; TCRdb keeps in-frame clones, though not all of them. The data hold under 300,000 clones, with approximately 86% observed a single time. This clonotype originated in a woman aged 70 to 79 with COVID-19, enrolled during active disease. The sample consisted of peripheral blood. The V and J genes are TRBV10-3 and TRBJ2-6; the D gene is possibly TRBD2 (6 bases). The CDR3 spells CAISESGGSGANVLTF. The CDR3 DNA sequence: TGTGCCATCAGTGAGTCGGGGGGATCTGGGGCCAACGTCCTGACTTTC.